Below, 17 T cell receptor beta chains from the same sample are listed, as sequenced in a study of B cell selection in AIRE deficiency. Regulatory T cells were sorted as CD4+CD25hiCD127low/negative. Libraries were prepared by immunoSEQ multiplex PCR; TCRdb keeps only in-frame clonotypes and omits some of them. The sample shows over 20,000 clones, about 93% of them seen only once. Sample: CD4+CD25+ Tregs sorted from PBMCs. All receptors derive from a human donor in good health.

The gene calls are TRBV27 and TRBJ1-2; D is undetermined. Per germline, CDR1 MNHEY and CDR2 SMNVEV (reference sequence). V lost 3 bases and J 4 bases, leaving 6 bases between the germline ends. The CDR3 loop spans 12 amino acids. Written as DNA, the CDR3 is TGTGCCAGCAGTTTGGTTCTCTATGGCTACACCTTC. This gives the protein CASSLVLYGYTF.

This clone was counted a single time. The genes are TRBV7-6 and TRBJ2-1, with D possibly being TRBD2 (5 bases). From germline, CDR1 is SGHVS and CDR2 FNYEAQ. CDR3 length equals 14 residues. Deletions cut 1 base from V and 9 bases from J, with 13 bases between. DNA for the CDR3: TGTGCCAGCAGCTTAGAACTAGGTTGGACTGAGCAGTTCTTC. This translates into CASSLELGWTEQFF.

This clone was detected once. The CDR3 spells CASSQDVRGAGLGTQYF. For the CDR3, the DNA is TGCGCCAGCAGCCAAGATGTTAGGGGGGCGGGACTAGGTACGCAGTATTTT. The chain joins TRBV4-1 to TRBJ2-3, with 8 bases identical to TRBD2. V lost 0 bases, J lost 8 bases, and 13 bases stayed unmatched. Germline CDR1 is MGHRA and CDR2 is YSYEKL. This CDR3 spans 17 amino acids.

CDR3 nucleotides: TGTGCCAGCAGCTACCTCAAGTCAGATACGCAGTATTTT. Amino acid sequence: CASSYLKSDTQYF. V is TRBV7-3 and J is TRBJ2-3; D ambiguous. The germline V gene encodes CDR1 SGHTA and CDR2 FQGTGA. CDR3 length: 13 amino acids. V gave up 4 bases and J gave up 4 bases, with 9 bases separating them.

CDR3 sequence (DNA): TGTGCCAGCAGCTCACCCCCAGTGCAGTACTTC. It codes for CASSSPPVQYF. The rearrangement links TRBV7-6 to TRBJ2-7; no reliable D call. The V end was cut by 4 bases, the J end by 9 bases, with 10 bases between. Per the germline V gene, CDR1 is SGHVS and CDR2 is FNYEAQ. The CDR3 spans 11 residues.

V and J are TRBV4-2 and TRBJ2-5; 9 nucleotides agree with TRBD2. V lost 0 bases to trimming and J lost 5 bases; unmatched junction nucleotides: 7. Germline V gene sequence: CDR1 LGHNA, CDR2 YNFKEQ. The CDR3 runs to 16 residues. The CDR3 sequence: CASSQEVRLAGETQYF. The DNA for the CDR3 is TGTGCCAGCAGCCAAGAGGTTAGGCTAGCGGGGGAGACCCAGTACTTC.

This clone is a singleton in its sample. This sequence joins TRBV11-2 and TRBJ1-1; 7 positions match TRBD1. The CDR3 consists of 15 residues. Trimming took 5 bases from V and 4 from J; bases not matched to a gene: 10. The germline gives CDR1 SGHAT, CDR2 FQNNGV. In nucleotides, the CDR3 is TGTGCCAGCAGCCGGGGGCGACAGGGCGGCACTGAAGCTTTCTTT. Amino acids: CASSRGRQGGTEAFF.

This sequence joins TRBV6-6 and TRBJ1-2, with D possibly TRBD1 on 6 matching bases. The length of the CDR3 is 14 residues. Between the trimmed V and J ends, which lost 7 bases and 4 bases, there was a span of 16 bases. Germline V gives CDR1 MNHNY, CDR2 SVGAGI (reference sequence). For the CDR3, the DNA is TGTGCCAGCACCAAGACGGGGGGCCCCTATGGCTACACCTTC. This encodes CASTKTGGPYGYTF.

The chain combines TRBV7-2 with TRBJ1-3; TRBD1 might be the D (5 bases). The germline gives CDR1 SGHTA, CDR2 FQGNSA. CDR3 length: 15 residues. V was trimmed by 2 bases and J by 2 bases, leaving 10 bases between them. CDR3 DNA sequence: TGTGCCAGCAGCTTAAGTCGGGGGGCTGGAAACACCATATATTTT. It translates to CASSLSRGAGNTIYF.

The chain couples TRBV6-5 to TRBJ1-2; no reliable D call. Germline values: CDR1 MNHEY, CDR2 SVGAGI. CDR3 length equals 13 residues. V was cut by 2 bases and J by 2 bases, with 6 bases left in between. Written as DNA, the CDR3 is TGTGCCAGCAGTTACACGGGAAACTATGGCTACACCTTC. Its translation: CASSYTGNYGYTF.

There are a few counts of this clone. The rearrangement joins TRBV30 to TRBJ2-7; 10 bases align to TRBD2. CDR3 length: 15 residues. Germline V gives CDR1 GTSNPN, CDR2 SVGIG (reference sequence). V lost 0 bases and J lost 6; bases outside the gene matches: 8. The CDR3 protein is CAWSVLGASGSEQYF. CDR3 coding DNA: TGTGCCTGGAGTGTACTCGGGGCTAGCGGGAGCGAGCAGTACTTC.

V gene TRBV18 combines with J gene TRBJ2-5; 11 bases agree with TRBD2. J gave up 6 bases and V 3 bases, and 15 bases lay outside the gene matches. CDR3 length: 18 amino acids. From germline, CDR1 is KGHSH and CDR2 LQKENI. CDR3 amino acids: CASSPRPTSGRVRKTQYF. As DNA, the CDR3 is TGTGCCAGCTCACCCCGCCCTACTAGCGGGAGAGTTAGGAAGACCCAGTACTTC. Full variable domain (missing parts from reference TRBV18 and TRBJ2-5): NAGVMQNPRHLVRRRGQEARLRCSPMKGHSHVYWYRQLPEEGLKFMVYLQKENIIDESGMPKERFSAEFPKEGPSILRIQQVVRGDSAAYFCASSPRPTSGRVRKTQYFGPGTRLLVL.

The genes are TRBV7-2 and TRBJ1-2; 8 bases agree with TRBD1. The CDR3 is 15 residues long. Germline loops: CDR1 SGHTA, CDR2 FQGNSA. V lost 3 bases, J lost 7 bases, and 10 bases stayed unmatched. The CDR3 DNA reads as TGTGCCAGCAGCTTCCAAACAGGGGGAAGCGGTGGCTACACCTTC. Its translation: CASSFQTGGSGGYTF.

This clone was recorded only once. CDR3 in amino acids: CASSLAGWADTQYF. Here the CDR3 DNA reads TGCGCCAGCAGCCTAGCGGGGTGGGCAGATACGCAGTATTTT. The genes are TRBV5-1 and TRBJ2-3; 9 positions match TRBD2. The CDR3 is 14 amino acids. J lost 4 bases, V lost 4 bases, and 4 bases had no gene match. The germline V gene has CDR1 SGHRS and CDR2 YFSETQ.

This chain links TRBV25-1 with TRBJ2-3; 10 nucleotides align to TRBD1. The germline V gene has CDR1 MGHDK and CDR2 SYGVNS. The CDR3 loop spans 11 amino acids. Germline trimming cut 8 bases from V and 13 bases from J; bases unmatched to any gene: 6. As DNA, the CDR3 is TGTGCCAGCTTTGACAGGGGGCATGAGTATTTT. Its translation: CASFDRGHEYF.

This sequence joins TRBV30 and TRBJ1-2; D is perhaps TRBD1 (5 bases). Germline CDR1 reads GTSNPN; CDR2 reads SVGIG (reference sequence). V was cut by 0 bases and J by 4 bases, with 12 bases left in between. The CDR3 runs to 14 residues. The CDR3 nucleotides read TGTGCCTGGAGTGTAGAAGGGGAAACCTATGGCTACACCTTC. Translated: CAWSVEGETYGYTF.

The CDR3 DNA reads TGTGCCAGCAGCTTGACAGGGCTCTGGTACACCTTC. As protein: CASSLTGLWYTF. This chain links TRBV11-2 with TRBJ1-2, with TRBD1 matching over 7 bases. The CDR3 extends over 12 amino acids. Losses at the gene ends were 3 bases for V and 11 bases for J; bases not matched to a gene: 6. In germline, CDR1 is SGHAT, CDR2 FQNNGV.